The 13 T cell receptor beta chains presented below share a single source sample, sequenced in a study of tumor-infiltrating lymphocytes in localized non-small cell lung cancer. Sequenced by immunoSEQ multiplex PCR; TCRdb stores in-frame clones only, minus some. The table shows about 11,000 clones, with about three fifths occurring only once. Material for sequencing was lung tumor tissue. All receptors derive from a human donor with non-small cell lung cancer.

The chain uses TRBV7-9 and TRBJ2-7; no reliable D call. The CDR3 length is 15 residues. Germline-derived CDR1 and CDR2 are SEHNR and FQNEAQ (reference sequence). Trimming cost V 8 bases and J 3 bases, with 20 bases left between them. The DNA of the CDR3 is TGTGCCAGCGGGGTTGGTTGGGCAGAAGGCTACGAGCAGTACTTC. Translation: CASGVGWAEGYEQYF.

The chain uses TRBV7-2 and TRBJ1-1; no clear D gene. The CDR3 runs 16 residues. CDR1 is SGHTA and CDR2 is FQGNSA in the germline V gene. With 1 base removed from V and 4 bases from J, the gap between germline ends came to 16 bases. The DNA of the CDR3 is TGTGCCAGCAGCTTAGGTCCCCCGGGAGGTGGCACTGAAGCTTTCTTT. Amino acid sequence: CASSLGPPGGGTEAFF. Full variable domain (outside the CDR3, taken from reference TRBV7-2 and TRBJ1-1): GAGVSQSPSNKVTEKGKDVELRCDPISGHTALYWYRQSLGQGLEFLIYFQGNSAPDKSGLPSDRFSAERTGGSVSTLTIQRTQQEDSAVYLCASSLGPPGGGTEAFFGQGTRLTVV.

The CDR3 coding sequence is TGTGCCAGCACCCCTTCGGGGGGAGAGACCCAGTACTTC. Encoded protein: CASTPSGGETQYF. The V call is TRBV11-2, the J call TRBJ2-5, with 7 bases lining up with TRBD2. V was pared by 7 bases and J by 4 bases, with 6 bases of the junction left unmatched. This CDR3 spans 13 amino acids. CDR1 and CDR2 (germline): SGHAT, FQNNGV.

This clone occurred once. This rearrangement joins TRBV6-5 to TRBJ1-6; the match to TRBD1 covers 10 bases. The CDR3 is 14 residues long. Unmatched junction bases numbered 5, after V lost 5 bases and J lost 10 bases. CDR1 is MNHEY and CDR2 is SVGAGI in the germline V gene. CDR3 sequence reads: CASSEDRGSSPLHF. The DNA for the CDR3 is TGTGCCAGCAGTGAGGACAGGGGGTCCTCACCCCTCCACTTT.

This clone was seen once. CDR3 loop: CASRRTGSRGTEAFF. The CDR3 DNA follows: TGTGCCAGCAGGAGGACAGGGTCCCGGGGCACTGAAGCTTTCTTT. V gene TRBV6-1 combines with J gene TRBJ1-1; the match to TRBD1 covers 8 bases. The CDR3 totals 15 residues. V shed 6 bases and J 4 bases; nucleotides not matched to a gene: 10. Germline values: CDR1 MNHNS, CDR2 SASEGT.

This chain connects TRBV6-5 to TRBJ2-5; no firm D call. Germline V gene data show CDR1 as MNHEY and CDR2 as SVGAGI. Trimming removed 10 bases at V and 7 bases at J, with 10 bases between. The CDR3 is made up of 10 amino acids. In DNA form, the CDR3 reads TGTGCCACACGTTCGGGGACCCAGTACTTC. The encoded protein is CATRSGTQYF.

The chain recombines TRBV5-1 with TRBJ2-7; tentatively, D is TRBD1 (6 bases). The CDR3 runs 15 residues. Trimming cost V 5 bases and J 6 bases, with 21 bases left between them. Germline V gene data show CDR1 as SGHRS and CDR2 as YFSETQ. CDR3 DNA sequence: TGCGCCAGCAGAGGGGGACAAGGCCTGGGCCTCGAGCAGTACTTC. Its protein product is CASRGGQGLGLEQYF.

The rearrangement links TRBV7-8 to TRBJ1-4, with 10 bases lining up with TRBD1. This CDR3 spans 14 amino acids. CDR1 is SGHVS and CDR2 is FQNEAQ in the germline V gene. V shed 1 base and J 8 bases; nucleotides not matched to a gene: 1. The CDR3 sequence is CASSLGDRGEKLFF. The CDR3 coding sequence is TGTGCCAGCAGCTTAGGGGACAGGGGAGAAAAACTGTTTTTT. Full variable domain (missing parts from reference TRBV7-8 and TRBJ1-4): GAGVSQSPRYKVAKRGQDVALRCDPISGHVSLFWYQQALGQGPEFLTYFQNEAQLDKSGLPSDRFFAERPEGSVSTLKIQRTQQEDSAVYLCASSLGDRGEKLFFGSGTQLSVL.

V and J are TRBV30 and TRBJ1-2; a weak D match, TRBD1 (6 bases). The CDR3 is made up of 12 amino acids. Looked up from germline, CDR1 is GTSNPN and CDR2 is SVGIG (reference sequence). The V end lost 1 base, the J end lost 8 bases, and 11 bases lay between the germline ends. The CDR3 protein is CAWSGQVGGYTF. The CDR3, as DNA: TGTGCCTGGAGTGGACAGGTTGGCGGCTACACCTTC.

CDR3 in amino acids: CASSLAPASLLGEAFF. CDR3 nucleotides: TGCGCCAGCAGCTTGGCACCCGCATCTCTGTTAGGTGAAGCTTTCTTT. This chain joins TRBV5-1 and TRBJ1-1; no reliable D call. V lost 0 bases and J lost 7, with 19 bases in between. Germline V lookup: CDR1 SGHRS, CDR2 YFSETQ. The CDR3 contains 16 residues.

V usage is TRBV9 and J usage is TRBJ2-1; 12 nucleotides line up with TRBD2. The junction had 0 bases not matched to a gene; V was cut back by 0 bases and J by 5 bases. This CDR3 contains 15 residues. Germline V CDR1 and CDR2: SGDLS, YYNGEE. CDR3 sequence reads: CASSVGTSGDNEQFF. CDR3 nucleotides: TGTGCCAGCAGCGTAGGGACTAGCGGGGACAATGAGCAGTTCTTC.

The chain uses TRBV5-8 and TRBJ1-1, with TRBD1 matching over 8 bases. This CDR3 region has 15 residues. The J segment lost 10 bases and the V segment lost 1 base, leaving 12 bases of the junction unmatched. CDR1 is SGHTS, CDR2 YDEGEE, per germline. CDR3 nucleotides: TGTGCCAGCAGCTTGAGGGCCAGACAGGGGATTGCAGCTTTCTTT. Protein sequence: CASSLRARQGIAAFF. The full variable domain, with the rest looked up from reference TRBV5-8 and TRBJ1-1, is EAGVTQSPTHLIKTRGQQATLRCSPISGHTSVYWYQQALGLGLQFLLWYDEGEERNRGNFPPRFSGRQFPNYSSELNVNALELEDSALYLCASSLRARQGIAAFFGQGTRLTVV.

This clone is medium-sized in the sample. This chain joins TRBV5-1 and TRBJ2-7, with TRBD1 matching 10 bases. V trimming: 4 bases; J trimming: 6 bases; junction bases outside the gene matches: 7. This CDR3 spans 14 amino acids. Germline V gene lookup returns CDR1 SGHRS and CDR2 YFSETQ. CDR3 DNA: TGCGCCAGCAGCCCACGACAGGGGGCGGGCGAGCAGTACTTC. As protein: CASSPRQGAGEQYF. The full variable domain, in which reference TRBV5-1 and TRBJ2-7 provide the parts outside the CDR3, is KAGVTQTPRYLIKTRGQQVTLSCSPISGHRSVSWYQQTPGQGLQFLFEYFSETQRNKGNFPGRFSGRQFSNSRSEMNVSTLELGDSALYLCASSPRQGAGEQYFGPGTRLTVT.